This T cell receptor beta chain was observed in a study of cytomegalovirus exposure and HLA in healthy donors (dated by TCRdb to the late 2010s). Study-level background: In an earlier analysis of 587 of the donors, approximately 260 Gb of sequence data and 117 million unique TCR beta sequences from approximately 180 million T cells were reported. Roughly 300 gigabases of sequencing data and around 88 million unique TCR sequences made up an early release that covered several hundred HLA-typed donors. The genetic ancestry cluster associated with self-reported Caucasian donors included 70% to 85% of the 398 genotyped donors. The study aimed to test whether signatures of past pathogen exposure could be identified by cataloging public T cell receptors. The T cell repertoires of 666 subjects were profiled by immunosequencing and related to cytomegalovirus serostatus. In addition to the first cohort of 650 to 750 subjects, a separate validation cohort of over 90 different subjects was used. The study combined high-throughput TCR immunosequencing, statistical association of individual TCRs with disease status, and machine learning to predict cytomegalovirus infection status. A later analysis re-analyzed previously published TCR beta repertoires from approximately 700 donors and added high-resolution HLA genotyping to study TCR occurrence patterns. Rather than drawing on any new phenotypic data, the later analysis identified candidate immune exposures from TCR beta sequences and the way those sequences occurred across donors. An earlier analysis of approximately 630 of the donors applied high-throughput TCR beta sequencing to assess whether each TCR beta V gene segment acted as functional or pseudogenic. Donor age, sex, ethnicity and CMV serostatus were compiled together with the repertoire data. A later genetic analysis used genome-wide SNP genotypes for about three fifths of the 666 donors, treating that subset as a discovery cohort. All discovery cohort repertoires had been generated on a single sequencing platform. HLA typing included class I and class II loci at four-digit resolution. The number of donors typed differed by locus, with about 629-640 for A, B, C, DRB1 and DQB1, roughly 550 for DQA1, nearly 610 for DPA1, and approximately 470 for DPB1. Several DR-DQ haplotypes were treated as single units for association and clustering because of strong linkage in the cohort. On average, 235,054 unique TCR beta nucleotide sequences were sequenced per donor among more than 350 genotyped donors of the cohort, with around 19% of those sequences being non-productive.

As for this clone: The specificity of this receptor is unknown. Base qualities are not at hand, and no much larger clone is one base apart.

In total, approximately 700 healthy bone marrow donors made up the cohort. Cohort members were all nominally healthy when sampled, although unrecorded immune exposures were likely present. The donor was CMV seropositive and was included in the group of approximately 310 seropositive cohort members. A peripheral blood sample was provided by each donor, and peripheral blood mononuclear cells were used for TCR beta sequencing. The Qiagen DNeasy Blood Extraction Kit was used to extract genomic DNA from the blood cell samples. Libraries were made using the immunoSEQ multiplex PCR assay. For the multiplex PCR, a mixture combining 60 forward primers for TCR Vbeta segments and 13 reverse primers for TCR Jbeta segments was used. Amplification of the CDR3 region of rearranged TCR beta genes was performed with a multiplex PCR assay on genomic DNA. Amplified TCR beta libraries were sequenced as 87-base-pair reads on the Illumina HiSeq System. As for how the authors treated the data: A later analysis tallied 75 million to 85 million unique TCR beta chains across the 666 repertoires, and around 12 million of those chains were shared by two or more donors. Raw reads were error-corrected and collapsed into unique sequences with a nearest-neighbor algorithm that merged closely related sequences to remove PCR and sequencing errors. CDR3 sequences were aligned to IMGT reference sequences to assign V, D and J gene segments. Each retained sequence needed at least a six-nucleotide match to both a V gene segment and a J gene segment. A rearrangement counted as productive if the CDR3 had no stop codons and remained in frame with V and J, and every other rearrangement counted as non-productive. Following IMGT convention, CDR3 was defined as the stretch from the second conserved V-encoded cysteine up to the conserved J-encoded phenylalanine. Sequences without an unambiguous match to a single V gene segment were excluded from the earlier analysis of several hundred of the donors. An earlier analysis of 550 to 650 of the donors classified V segments as functional when productive rearrangements were above 56.7% and as segregating when the standard deviation between donors was above 5%. A statistical classification framework was built to diagnose cytomegalovirus status from the catalog of TCR beta chain sequences. In a later analysis, V and J genes were assigned by comparing TCR nucleotide sequences against IMGT/GENE-DB human TR gene sequences. A later analysis assigned CDR3 sequences and most-parsimonious VDJ recombination scenarios with the TCRdist pipeline. In a later analysis, each TCR beta chain was defined by its CDR3 amino acid sequence together with its V-gene family, and reads lacking a unique V-gene family were excluded. As a way to deal with suspected cross-contamination and a sequencing artifact, a later analysis dropped 450 to 600 nucleotide sequences that were highly shared and had low generation probability. A later analysis calculated a clonal expansion index for each public chain from normalized within-repertoire ranks of inferred template counts. In a later analysis, generation probabilities were computed with a VDJ recombination model fitted to out-of-frame rearrangements, and the resulting probabilities were checked against IGoR. In a later analysis, TCR-TCR, TCR-HLA and TCR-CMV co-occurrence was scored with hypergeometric tests, and a repertoire-size bias correction was applied to TCR pairs. To estimate false discovery rates, a later analysis permuted the HLA or CMV assignments 20 times. In a later analysis, co-occurring TCRs were grouped with DBSCAN, and TCRdist sequence similarity was added when clustering was performed within HLA-allele-positive subsets. For co-occurrence clustering, repertoires with fewer than 30,000 or more than 120,000 public chains were excluded, along with a handful of repertoires with anomalous nucleotide sharing. TCRdb took this table from immuneACCESS and kept in-frame rearrangements with V and J called. Such tables lack part of the clones; where checked against another copy, unresolved V genes explain under half of the gap, and the rest is unexplained. That table gives V, J and clone size, and the DNA gave D and trimming. The sample table records roughly 190,000 clones; roughly 9.4% of these occur just once. The ten largest clonotypes hold approximately 1.4% of the sample.

The investigation overall reported the following: A later analysis found that most CMV-associated TCR beta chains appeared HLA-restricted, with HLA associations seemingly driven largely by CMV exposure. Broadly in line with IMGT annotations, most TCR beta V segments showed up in productive rearrangements about 90% or about 30% of the time in an earlier analysis of some 590 of the donors. Roughly uniform sequencing depth across donors was assumed in presence/absence analyses, although this assumption may not hold. The classifier was reported to diagnose cytomegalovirus status with high specificity and sensitivity in both the original cohort and the validation cohort. In vitro tests confirmed that a few of the cytomegalovirus-associated TCR beta chains recognize cytomegalovirus antigens. A further reported finding was that TCR beta sequences accurately predicted the HLA-A and HLA-B alleles for most subjects in the first cohort. A later analysis reported that several top co-occurrence clusters appeared linked to parvovirus B19, influenza, CMV and Epstein-Barr virus. When HLA alleles, especially DR and DQ, strongly co-occurred, attributing TCR associations to individual alleles was difficult. In a later analysis, HLA-associated TCR beta chains showed more clonal expansion and lower generation probabilities than non-associated chains that were equally common. The authors suggested that the approach could potentially be generalized to other disease states and immunological phenotypes. This cohort had only TCR beta chains sequenced, and the lack of alpha or paired-chain data limited which features could be detected. Across donors, most TCR sequences were observed very rarely, whereas some public TCRs were present in many individuals. The study listed 150 to 200 TCR beta chains as associated with cytomegalovirus. In a later analysis, TCR association rates were found to vary across HLA loci, with the most associated TCRs seen for DRB1 alleles and the fewest for HLA-C alleles. A later genetic analysis associated a missense DCLRE1C variant with V-gene and J-gene trimming of TCR beta chains, and an independent cohort replicated the association. The only immune exposure information available for the cohort was CMV serostatus. Linkage disequilibrium might explain the correlated functional status among segregating V segments, but an unknown experimental factor could not be excluded. Because HLA typing was unavailable for some donors at each locus, only the typed subset was used in association tests. Because counts were too low, some 17 rarely observed V segments, including chromosome 9 orphons, were excluded from the earlier analysis of 587 of the donors. The 87-base-pair reads could not distinguish some IMGT-functional V segments, including TRBV6-2 and TRBV6-3, so those segments were excluded. A later analysis associated 16,951 TCR beta sequences with specific HLA alleles at a false discovery rate of 0.05. A cluster of highly shared sequence variants was judged likely to be a technical artifact of the sequencing pipeline. Compared with the 666-donor mean, donors in an Asian-associated ancestry cluster had fewer N-insertions in productive TCRs, according to a later genetic analysis.

Cut back by 7 bases and 0 bases, the V and J ends lie 22 bases apart. For CDR1 and CDR2, the germline V gene lists SNHLY and FYNNEI. Including cysteine and phenylalanine, the CDR3 has 17 amino acids. Solely the CDR3 DNA is kept, with 51 bases framed from the first base. The V and J genes are TRBV2 and TRBJ2-7; the D segment could be TRBD1, given 6 matching bases. The clonotype originates from a woman aged 25 to 45 in good health and CMV-seropositive. Sequencing was done on a sample of PBMCs. The DNA reads as follows: TGTGCCAGCATCGGGACATCCCTTAGAGGGGGCTCCTACGAGCAGTACTTC. This sequence encodes CASIGTSLRGGSYEQYF.